This T cell receptor (beta chain) was found in a study of cytomegalovirus exposure and HLA in healthy donors. Background on the study: The early release's HLA-typed donors yielded approximately 82 million unique TCRs. Genetic ancestry analysis placed around four fifths of the roughly 400 donors that were genotyped in the Caucasian-associated cluster.

Primers for the PCR totalled 60 Vbeta and 13 Jbeta. Authors' data handling: In a later analysis, of 80 million to 90 million unique beta chains, about 12 million appeared in at least two donors. Repertoires were generated with immunoSEQ multiplex PCR, while TCRdb's copy carries only in-frame clones and drops some. V, J and clone size derive from that table, while D and trimming were established from the DNA sequence. The table shows under 300,000 clones, with around 81% occurring only once. The junction had 7 bases not matched to a gene; V was cut back by 3 bases and J by 4 bases. In germline, CDR1 is LNHDA, CDR2 SQIVND (reference sequence). The CDR3 is 15 amino acids.

Sequencing was performed on PBMCs. This TCR was recovered from a woman aged 55-70 years in good health and CMV-seropositive. This chain connects TRBV19 to TRBJ2-7, with 9 positions matching TRBD2. The CDR3 sequence: CASSIGAGGRYEQYF. CDR3 nucleotides: TGTGCCAGTAGTATCGGTGCGGGAGGGCGGTACGAGCAGTACTTC. The entire variable domain, with the rest obtained from reference TRBV19 and TRBJ2-7, is as follows: DGGITQSPKYLFRKEGQNVTLSCEQNLNHDAMYWYRQDPGQGLRLIYYSQIVNDFQKGDIAEGYSVSREKKESFPLTVTSAQKNPTAFYLCASSIGAGGRYEQYFGPGTRLTVT.